The present T cell receptor beta chain was sequenced within a study of CD8+ T cells in alopecia areata. The CDR3 length is 14 residues. V was trimmed by 3 bases and J by 5 bases, leaving 16 bases between them. Looked up from germline, CDR1 is GTSNPN and CDR2 is SVGIG (reference sequence). Treatment defined: oral pan-JAK inhibitor, 5-10 mg twice daily. The authors extracted RNA and reverse transcribed it into cDNA as the sequencing template. TCRdb keeps only in-frame clones here, not all; method: immunoSEQ multiplex PCR. The sample records about 220,000 clones, about 57% being singletons. The rearrangement joins TRBV30 to TRBJ1-1, with D unresolved. The origin of this receptor is a human donor with alopecia areata. Sequencing was performed on CD4+ T cells sorted from blood, taken at week 4, from a patient treated with tofacitinib. The CDR3 here is CAWRDWTRGTEAFF. In nucleotides, the CDR3 is TGTGCCTGGAGGGATTGGACCCGAGGAACTGAAGCTTTCTTT. Full variable domain (rest looked up from reference TRBV30 and TRBJ1-1): SQTIHQWPATLVQPVGSPLSLECTVEGTSNPNLYWYRQAAGRGLQLLFYSVGIGQISSEVPQNLSASRPQDRQFILSSKKLLLSDSGFYLCAWRDWTRGTEAFFGQGTRLTVV.